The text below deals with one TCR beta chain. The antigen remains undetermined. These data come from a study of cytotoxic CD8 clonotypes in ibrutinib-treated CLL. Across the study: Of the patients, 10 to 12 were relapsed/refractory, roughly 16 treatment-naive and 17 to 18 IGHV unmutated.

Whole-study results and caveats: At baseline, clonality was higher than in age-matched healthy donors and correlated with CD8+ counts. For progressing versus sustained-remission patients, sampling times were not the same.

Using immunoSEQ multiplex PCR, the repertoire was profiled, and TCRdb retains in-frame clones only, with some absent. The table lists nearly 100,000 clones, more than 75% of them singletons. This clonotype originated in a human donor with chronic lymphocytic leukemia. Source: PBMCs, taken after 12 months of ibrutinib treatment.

Here the CDR3 reads CASSSPRDRGDTEAFF. The CDR3 nucleotides read TGTGCCAGCAGCTCCCCACGGGACAGGGGTGACACTGAAGCTTTCTTT. The chain recombines TRBV7-8 with TRBJ1-1, with 10 nucleotides matching TRBD1. The length of the CDR3 is 16 residues. Germline values: CDR1 SGHVS, CDR2 FQNEAQ. The J segment lost 3 bases and the V segment lost 4 bases, leaving 8 bases of the junction unmatched.